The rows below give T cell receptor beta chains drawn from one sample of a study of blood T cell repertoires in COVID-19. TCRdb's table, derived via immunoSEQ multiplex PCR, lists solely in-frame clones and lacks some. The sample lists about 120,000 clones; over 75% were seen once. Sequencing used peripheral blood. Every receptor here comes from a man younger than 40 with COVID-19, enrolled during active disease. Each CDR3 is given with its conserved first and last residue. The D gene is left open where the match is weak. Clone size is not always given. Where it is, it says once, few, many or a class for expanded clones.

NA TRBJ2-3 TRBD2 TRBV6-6 CASSHPGLAGGADTQYF TGTGCCAGCAGTCACCCGGGACTAGCGGGGGGAGCAGATACGCAGTATTTT
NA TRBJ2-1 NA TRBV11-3 CASSLDRLAPFF TGTGCCAGCAGCTTAGATCGCCTAGCGCCCTTCTTC
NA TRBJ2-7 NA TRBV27 CASSLGATPSYEQYF TGTGCCAGCAGTTTAGGGGCCACCCCCTCCTACGAGCAGTACTTC
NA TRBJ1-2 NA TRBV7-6 CASSLDPGDYGYTF TGTGCCAGCAGCTTAGACCCCGGGGACTATGGCTACACCTTC
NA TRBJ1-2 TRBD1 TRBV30 CAWTRQGSGGYTF TGTGCCTGGACCCGACAGGGATCTGGTGGCTACACCTTC
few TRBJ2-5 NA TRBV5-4 CASSLDYSNQETQYF TGTGCCAGCAGCTTGGACTACTCGAACCAAGAGACCCAGTACTTC
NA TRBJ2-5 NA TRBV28 CASSPLSGGRETQYF TGTGCCAGCAGCCCCTTATCAGGAGGCAGGGAGACCCAGTACTTC
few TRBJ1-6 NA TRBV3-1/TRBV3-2 CASSPLGTLQLNSPLHF TGTGCCAGCAGCCCCCTGGGCACTCTTCAGTTGAATTCACCCCTCCACTTT
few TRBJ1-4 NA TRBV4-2 CASSQEGGFDEKLFF TGTGCCAGCAGCCAAGAGGGCGGGTTCGATGAAAAACTGTTTTTT
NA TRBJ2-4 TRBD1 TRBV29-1 CSVGGQGENIQYF TGCAGCGTTGGAGGGCAGGGGGAAAACATTCAGTACTTC
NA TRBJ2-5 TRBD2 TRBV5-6 CASSSVKPIPGLAGRTQYF TGTGCCAGCAGCTCCGTCAAACCCATACCGGGACTAGCGGGGAGAACCCAGTACTTC
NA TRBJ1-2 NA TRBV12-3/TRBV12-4 CASSRQEDGYTF TGTGCCAGCAGCCGACAGGAGGATGGCTACACCTTC
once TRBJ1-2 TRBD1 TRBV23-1 CASSRAPGTESNAAATKDGYTF TGCGCCAGCAGTCGGGCTCCCGGGACAGAATCAAACGCCGCCGCTACTAAAGATGGCTACACCTTC
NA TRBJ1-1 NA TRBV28 CASSQMGAVGTEAFF TGTGCCAGCAGCCAGATGGGGGCCGTGGGCACTGAAGCTTTCTTT
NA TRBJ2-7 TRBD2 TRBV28 CASGKLAGGGLYEQYF TGTGCCAGCGGGAAACTAGCGGGAGGGGGGCTCTACGAGCAGTACTTC
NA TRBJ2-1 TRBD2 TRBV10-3 CAIASGSRKREQFF TGTGCCATCGCCAGCGGGAGCCGAAAAAGGGAGCAGTTCTTC
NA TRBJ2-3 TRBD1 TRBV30 CASLQGAADTQYF TGTGCCAGCTTACAGGGGGCAGCAGATACGCAGTATTTT
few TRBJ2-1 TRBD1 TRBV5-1 CASSGTGVLGRNEQFF TGCGCCAGCAGCGGGACAGGGGTCTTGGGTCGCAATGAGCAGTTCTTC
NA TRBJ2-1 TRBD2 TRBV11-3 CASSLLAGDTQFF TGTGCCAGCAGCTTACTAGCGGGGGATACCCAGTTCTTC
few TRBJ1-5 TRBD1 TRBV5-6 CASSLGTGLRNQPQHF TGTGCCAGCAGCTTAGGGACAGGGCTTAGGAATCAGCCCCAGCATTTT
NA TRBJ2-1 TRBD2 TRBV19 CASSRTSGLSYNEQFF TGTGCCAGTAGCCGGACTAGCGGCCTTTCCTACAATGAGCAGTTCTTC
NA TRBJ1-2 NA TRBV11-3 CASSARGLYGYTF TGTGCCAGCAGCGCTCGGGGTCTCTATGGCTACACCTTC
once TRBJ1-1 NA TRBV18 CASSGGSTEAFF TGTGCCAGCTCCGGAGGGAGCACTGAAGCTTTCTTT
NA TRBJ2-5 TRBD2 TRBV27 CASSRLYETSGQETQYF TGTGCCAGCAGCCGACTGTACGAGACTAGCGGACAAGAGACCCAGTACTTC
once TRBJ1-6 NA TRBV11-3 CASSLDRDSPLHF TGTGCCAGCAGCTTAGATCGGGATTCACCCCTCCACTTT
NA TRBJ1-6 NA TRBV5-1 CASSPGQSSYNSPLHF TGCGCCAGCAGCCCCGGACAGAGCTCCTATAATTCACCCCTCCACTTT
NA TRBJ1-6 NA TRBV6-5 CASSYVKSSYNSPLHF TGTGCCAGCAGTTACGTTAAGAGCTCCTATAATTCACCCCTCCACTTT
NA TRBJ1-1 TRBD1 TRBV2 CASSVTGDNTEAFF TGTGCCAGCAGTGTGACAGGGGACAACACTGAAGCTTTCTTT
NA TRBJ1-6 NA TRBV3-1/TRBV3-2 CASSQVENSPLHF TGTGCCAGCAGCCAAGTAGAGAATTCACCCCTCCACTTT
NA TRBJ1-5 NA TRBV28 CASSLGTGEGQPQHF TGTGCCAGCAGTTTGGGCACGGGGGAAGGCCAGCCCCAGCATTTT
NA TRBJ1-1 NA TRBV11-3 CASSLGRTLEAFF TGTGCCAGCAGCTTAGGACGGACTCTTGAAGCTTTCTTT
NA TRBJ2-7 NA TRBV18 CASSPLAEGEQYF TGTGCCAGCTCACCACTGGCGGAGGGGGAGCAGTACTTC
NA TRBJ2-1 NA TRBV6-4 CASSDSDLAGGRPTRSSYNEQFF TGTGCCAGCAGTGACTCGGATTTAGCTGGAGGGAGACCCACCAGGAGCTCCTACAATGAGCAGTTCTTC
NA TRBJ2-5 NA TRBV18 CASSSLALRGETQYF TGTGCCAGCTCATCCCTAGCCCTCAGAGGAGAGACCCAGTACTTC
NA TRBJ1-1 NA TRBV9 CASSDRVAGTEAFF TGTGCCAGCAGCGACAGGGTTGCGGGCACTGAAGCTTTCTTT
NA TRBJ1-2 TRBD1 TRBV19 CASSIRGQALRRPNYGYTF TGTGCCAGTAGTATCAGGGGACAGGCTCTTCGGCGGCCTAACTATGGCTACACCTTC
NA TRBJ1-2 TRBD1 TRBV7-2 CASSLAVPQGDYGYTF TGTGCCAGCAGCTTGGCGGTGCCGCAGGGGGACTATGGCTACACCTTC
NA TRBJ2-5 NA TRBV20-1 CSGIPKETQYF TGCAGTGGAATCCCTAAAGAGACCCAGTACTTC
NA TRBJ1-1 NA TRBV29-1 CSVVTSNTEAFF TGCAGCGTGGTCACATCGAACACTGAAGCTTTCTTT
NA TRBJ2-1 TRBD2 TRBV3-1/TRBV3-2 CASSQVSGGANEQFF TGTGCCAGCAGCCAGGTTAGCGGGGGGGCAAATGAGCAGTTCTTC
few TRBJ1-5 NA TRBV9 CASSPHDGSQPQHF TGTGCCAGCAGCCCCCATGATGGTAGCCAGCCCCAGCATTTT
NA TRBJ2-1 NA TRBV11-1 CASSPERLVSNEQFF TGTGCCAGCAGCCCCGAGAGGCTAGTCTCCAATGAGCAGTTCTTC
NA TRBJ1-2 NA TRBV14 CASSPRQGYGYTF TGTGCCAGCAGCCCCCGCCAGGGCTATGGCTACACCTTC
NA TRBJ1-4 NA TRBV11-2 CASSLGVGWEEKLFF TGTGCCAGCAGCTTAGGTGTGGGATGGGAGGAAAAACTGTTTTTT
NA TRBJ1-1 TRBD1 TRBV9 CASSVGAGGHLNTEAFF TGTGCCAGCAGCGTAGGGGCAGGGGGACATTTGAACACTGAAGCTTTCTTT
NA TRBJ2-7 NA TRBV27 CASSPGLRSYEQYF TGTGCCAGCAGTCCGGGACTGCGCTCCTACGAGCAGTACTTC
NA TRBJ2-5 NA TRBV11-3 CASSLAGVTETQYF TGTGCCAGCAGCTTAGCGGGGGTTACAGAGACCCAGTACTTC
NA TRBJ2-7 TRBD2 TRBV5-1 CASRPPSGGAETTGEQYF TGCGCCAGCAGGCCGCCCAGCGGGGGGGCGGAAACTACGGGCGAGCAGTACTTC
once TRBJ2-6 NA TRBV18 CASSPGSQANVLTF TGTGCCAGCTCACCAGGGAGTCAGGCCAACGTCCTGACTTTC
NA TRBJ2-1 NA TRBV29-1 CSVEDARAVYNEQFF TGCAGCGTTGAAGATGCGCGGGCGGTTTACAATGAGCAGTTCTTC
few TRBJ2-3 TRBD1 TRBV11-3 CASSLESGQGRADTQYF TGTGCCAGCAGCTTAGAGTCGGGACAGGGTAGGGCAGATACGCAGTATTTT
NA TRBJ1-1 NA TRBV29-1 CSVSRGENTEAFF TGCAGCGTCTCCCGGGGAGAGAACACTGAAGCTTTCTTT
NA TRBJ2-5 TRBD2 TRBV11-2 CASSSPAEGRGTQYF TGTGCCAGCAGCTCCCCCGCCGAGGGGAGGGGGACCCAGTACTTC
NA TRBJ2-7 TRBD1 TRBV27 CASSLGTGGDEQYF TGTGCCAGCAGTTTGGGGACAGGGGGCGACGAGCAGTACTTC
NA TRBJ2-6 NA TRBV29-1 CSVVSTGANVLTF TGCAGCGTTGTCTCTACCGGGGCCAACGTCCTGACTTTC
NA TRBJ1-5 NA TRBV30 CAWAQGRSEPQHF TGTGCCTGGGCTCAGGGAAGAAGCGAGCCCCAGCATTTT
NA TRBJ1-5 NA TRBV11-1 CAPVGQGLVSNQPQHF TGTGCCCCCGTAGGTCAGGGGCTTGTCAGCAATCAGCCCCAGCATTTT
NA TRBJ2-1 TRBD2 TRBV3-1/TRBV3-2 CASSQAVSSGLKDEQFF TGTGCCAGCAGCCAAGCAGTGTCTAGCGGATTGAAAGACGAGCAGTTCTTC
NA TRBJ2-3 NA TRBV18 CASLSLLTDTQYF TGTGCCAGCTTATCTCTCCTCACAGATACGCAGTATTTT
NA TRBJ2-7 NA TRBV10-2 CATQLSYEQYF TGCGCCACACAGCTTAGCTACGAGCAGTACTTC